The 26 T cell receptor beta chains reported below all come from one sample, sequenced in a study of shared clonotypes between healthy human individuals. Produced via immunoSEQ multiplex PCR; TCRdb's table is partial and in-frame only. The sample lists roughly 1 million clones, more than 60% seen once, with over 1.3% in the top ten. Sequencing input: memory CD4+ T cells sorted from blood. Subset here: CD45RA-negative fraction. These receptors all stem from a man younger than 35 in good health.

About this clone itself: At one end, the junction sequence differs from germline, possibly due to a read error. This chain links TRBV7-7 with TRBJ2-5; 7 nucleotides agree with TRBD1. Germline CDR1 is SSHAT and CDR2 is FNYEAQ (reference sequence). The CDR3 has 15 residues. CDR3 DNA: TGTGCTAGCAGCCCGATGGTACAGGGGCAAGAGACCCAGTACTTC. Translated, it gives CASSPMVQGQETQYF.

The chain links TRBV7-9 to TRBJ2-5; no firm D call. This CDR3 has 12 amino acids. Trimming took 3 bases from V and 10 from J, leaving 12 bases between them. Germline assignment: CDR1 SEHNR and CDR2 FQNEAQ (reference sequence). The CDR3 DNA sequence: TGTGCCAGCAGCTTCGACGGTCCCAGCCAGTACTTC. Amino acid sequence: CASSFDGPSQYF.

This clone was recorded once. The chain couples TRBV7-9 to TRBJ1-1; 9 nucleotides match TRBD1. CDR1 is SEHNR, CDR2 FQNEAQ, per germline (reference sequence). The CDR3 runs to 15 residues. The ends lost 4 bases at V and 4 bases at J; junction bases unmatched: 7. This CDR3 is CASSYPGQGGTEAFF. CDR3 nucleotide sequence: TGTGCCAGCAGCTACCCGGGACAGGGAGGCACTGAAGCTTTCTTT.

There are a few counts of this clone. The rearrangement joins TRBV10-2 to TRBJ1-2, with no clear D. Trimming pared 6 bases from V and 6 bases from J, leaving 8 bases between. The CDR3 has 11 amino acids. Germline CDR1 is WSHSY and CDR2 is SAAADI. The CDR3 coding sequence is TGCGCCAGCAGCGCCGGTAATGGCTACACCTTC. It specifies CASSAGNGYTF.

The chain couples TRBV2 to TRBJ1-4; D might be TRBD1 (5 bases). CDR3 length: 14 amino acids. Germline V lookup: CDR1 SNHLY, CDR2 FYNNEI. Trimming shortened V by 6 bases and J by 8 bases, and 16 bases separated the two germline ends. This CDR3 is CASSETAVGEKLFF. The CDR3 DNA reads as TGTGCCAGCAGCGAGACAGCTGTGGGGGAAAAACTGTTTTTT.

The V call is TRBV25-1, the J call TRBJ2-5; no clear D gene. Germline CDR1 MGHDK, CDR2 SYGVNS. The CDR3 is 14 residues long. Trimming removed 3 bases at V and 5 bases at J, with 13 bases between. The CDR3 DNA sequence: TGTGCCAGCAGTGACAAGCAGTCGCCGGAGACCCAGTACTTC. As protein: CASSDKQSPETQYF.

The V and J genes are TRBV7-3 and TRBJ2-3; no definite D call. V lost 5 bases and J lost 0, with 15 bases in between. The germline V gene encodes CDR1 SGHTA and CDR2 FQGTGA. CDR3 size: 16 residues. CDR3 amino acids: CASSPRSGPSTDTQYF. DNA of the CDR3: TGTGCCAGCAGCCCCCGTTCCGGACCTAGCACAGATACGCAGTATTTT. Supplemented by reference TRBV7-3 and TRBJ2-3, the full variable domain reads GAGVSQTPSNKVTEKGKYVELRCDPISGHTALYWYRQSLGQGPEFLIYFQGTGAADDSGLPNDRFFAVRPEGSVSTLKIQRTERGDSAVYLCASSPRSGPSTDTQYFGPGTRLTVL.

This clone was observed a handful of times. Other nucleotide sequences from this sample produce the same CDR3. CDR3 protein: CASSPDRNQPQHF. CDR3 nucleotides: TGTGCCAGCTCTCCGGACAGAAATCAGCCCCAGCATTTT. J is TRBJ1-5 and V is TRBV18; D might be TRBD1 (6 bases). Germline-derived CDR1 and CDR2 are KGHSH and LQKENI. CDR3 length equals 13 residues. V was trimmed by 6 bases and J by 4 bases, leaving 10 bases between them.

This chain uses TRBV7-2 with TRBJ2-5, with D perhaps matching TRBD1 or TRBD2 (5 bases each). The V end lost 2 bases, the J end lost 5 bases, and 15 bases lay between the germline ends. The CDR3 consists of 15 residues. Germline-derived CDR1 and CDR2 are SGHTA and FQGNSA. In DNA form, the CDR3 reads TGTGCCAGCAGCTTACGACCGGGACCGCTTGAGACCCAGTACTTC. Encoded protein: CASSLRPGPLETQYF.

A remark on this clone: In the same sample, other DNA sequences code for this CDR3. The gene calls are TRBV2 and TRBJ1-4; D unresolved. V lost 3 bases and J lost 7, with 0 bases in between. The CDR3 contains 10 residues. Germline V gene lookup returns CDR1 SNHLY and CDR2 FYNNEI. In DNA, the CDR3 is TGTGCCAGCAGTGATGAAAAACTGTTTTTT. It codes for CASSDEKLFF.

DNA for the CDR3: TGCGCCAGCAGCTCTGACAGGTTCCAAGAGACCCAGTACTTC. Translated, it gives CASSSDRFQETQYF. The rearrangement joins TRBV5-1 to TRBJ2-5, with a tentative D call TRBD1 (6 bases). V was shortened by 3 bases and J by 1 base, with 10 bases between the two germline ends. Looked up from germline, CDR1 is SGHRS and CDR2 is YFSETQ. The CDR3 extends over 14 amino acids.

This clone was observed at least ten times. At one end the junction does not follow the germline gene, possibly because of a read error. Other DNA sequences from this sample encode an identical CDR3 as well. The chain joins TRBV15 to TRBJ1-1, with D unclear. CDR1 is LNHNV, CDR2 YYDKDF, per germline (reference sequence). This CDR3 comprises 13 residues. CDR3 region: CATSRERNTEAFF. CDR3 nucleotide sequence: TGTGCCACCAGCCGAGAAAGGAACACTGAAGCTTTCTTT.

This sequence joins TRBV9 and TRBJ2-1, with D unresolved. CDR1 and CDR2 from the germline V gene are SGDLS and YYNGEE. Trimming pared 3 bases from V and 4 bases from J, leaving 14 bases between. CDR3 size: 15 residues. The CDR3 nucleotides are TGTGCCAGCAGCGCCCGGATGATGGGGTACAATGAGCAGTTCTTC. It yields the protein CASSARMMGYNEQFF.

The J gene is TRBJ2-3, the V gene TRBV10-3, with D tentatively TRBD1 (6 bases). Germline assignment: CDR1 ENHRY and CDR2 SYGVKD. Trimming stripped 7 bases from V and 5 bases from J, with 13 bases between. CDR3 length equals 13 residues. This CDR3 is CAIKTGLGDTQYF. In nucleotides, the CDR3 is TGTGCCATCAAGACAGGATTGGGAGATACGCAGTATTTT.

The rearrangement joins TRBV2 to TRBJ2-5; a weak D match, TRBD2 (5 bases). V lost 8 bases to trimming and J lost 5 bases, with 21 bases between them. This CDR3 comprises 15 residues. Germline values: CDR1 SNHLY, CDR2 FYNNEI. In DNA, the CDR3 is TGTGCCAGCGCCATAATAGGGTTGCGGGCGGAGACCCAGTACTTC. It specifies CASAIIGLRAETQYF.

This clone was observed a few times. The genes are TRBV19 and TRBJ1-6; D not resolved. Germline CDR1 and CDR2: LNHDA and SQIVND (reference sequence). The CDR3 runs 13 residues. V dropped 5 bases and J dropped 8 bases, with 10 bases sitting between them. CDR3 sequence (DNA): TGTGCCAGTAGTCACCGGACCGATTCACCCCTCCACTTT. Protein product: CASSHRTDSPLHF.

The chain has TRBV7-2 and TRBJ2-2; D perhaps matches TRBD1 (5 bases). Between the trimmed V and J ends, which lost 3 bases and 6 bases, there was a span of 20 bases. This CDR3 contains 17 residues. CDR1 SGHTA and CDR2 FQGNSA come from the germline V gene. Written as DNA, the CDR3 is TGTGCCAGCAGCTTCCCGAAAAAGAAGGGGTTTTCCGGGGAGCTGTTTTTT. It encodes CASSFPKKKGFSGELFF.

The rearrangement uses TRBV19 and TRBJ1-5, with TRBD1 identical over 7 bases. CDR1 is LNHDA and CDR2 is SQIVND in the germline V gene (reference sequence). The CDR3 runs 15 residues. Losses at the gene ends were 3 bases for V and 3 bases for J; bases not matched to a gene: 5. CDR3 DNA: TGTGCCAGTAGTATGGGCGGACAGGCCAATCAGCCCCAGCATTTT. It codes for CASSMGGQANQPQHF.

V is TRBV5-1 and J is TRBJ2-2, with no clear D. Germline V gene sequence: CDR1 SGHRS, CDR2 YFSETQ. The V and J ends lost 3 bases and 2 bases respectively, with 11 bases between them. This CDR3 is 15 amino acids long. Here the CDR3 DNA reads TGCGCCAGCAGCTCGAACTCAGTAAACACCGGGGAGCTGTTTTTT. Translating gives CASSSNSVNTGELFF. The complete variable domain, with remaining parts taken from reference TRBV5-1 and TRBJ2-2, reads KAGVTQTPRYLIKTRGQQVTLSCSPISGHRSVSWYQQTPGQGLQFLFEYFSETQRNKGNFPGRFSGRQFSNSRSEMNVSTLELGDSALYLCASSSNSVNTGELFFGEGSRLTVL.

The chain combines TRBV7-2 with TRBJ2-6, with 10 bases lining up with TRBD1. The J segment lost 1 base and the V segment lost 6 bases, leaving 6 bases of the junction unmatched. Germline V lookup: CDR1 SGHTA, CDR2 FQGNSA. The CDR3 length is 17 residues. The CDR3 DNA follows: TGTGCCAGCAGGGCCGGGACAGGGGAATCTGGGGCCAACGTCCTGACTTTC. Encoded protein: CASRAGTGESGANVLTF.

Details on this clone: Other DNA sequences in this specimen translate into the identical CDR3. V is TRBV5-4 and J is TRBJ1-2; tentative D call: TRBD1 (5 bases). There are 14 residues in the CDR3. V lost 2 bases to trimming and J lost 1 base, with 9 bases between them. CDR1 is SGHNT, CDR2 YYREEE, per germline (reference sequence). The chain's CDR3 is CASSLPGVNYGYTF. CDR3 DNA sequence: TGTGCCAGCAGCTTACCGGGGGTTAACTATGGCTACACCTTC.

The gene calls are TRBV5-1 and TRBJ2-3; 8 bases agree with TRBD2. V was clipped by 0 bases and J by 5 bases; unmatched bases: 2. CDR1 and CDR2 (germline): SGHRS, YFSETQ. The CDR3 is made up of 14 amino acids. The CDR3 region has the DNA TGCGCCAGCAGCTTGGGACTAGCGCAAGATACGCAGTATTTT. Translation gives CASSLGLAQDTQYF.

The V and J genes are TRBV7-2 and TRBJ1-1, with D hard to call. Germline V gene data show CDR1 as SGHTA and CDR2 as FQGNSA. Trimming removed 1 base from V and 11 bases from J, with 11 bases in between. CDR3 length equals 12 residues. For the CDR3, the DNA is TGTGCCAGCAGCTTAGAGGCCGGTCGGGCTTTCTTT. It encodes CASSLEAGRAFF. Full variable domain (rest looked up from reference TRBV7-2 and TRBJ1-1): GAGVSQSPSNKVTEKGKDVELRCDPISGHTALYWYRQSLGQGLEFLIYFQGNSAPDKSGLPSDRFSAERTGGSVSTLTIQRTQQEDSAVYLCASSLEAGRAFFGQGTRLTVV.

The rearrangement uses TRBV15 and TRBJ2-3; TRBD1 matches 8 bases. Losses at the gene ends were 0 bases for V and 0 bases for J; bases not matched to a gene: 8. Germline assignment: CDR1 LNHNV and CDR2 YYDKDF (reference sequence). The CDR3 has 18 residues. CDR3 residues: CATSRDRLRGRSTDTQYF. Written as DNA, the CDR3 is TGTGCCACCAGCAGAGATCGACTCAGGGGGCGTAGCACAGATACGCAGTATTTT.

The chain couples TRBV5-6 to TRBJ1-1; unclear D gene. The V and J ends lost 4 bases and 0 bases respectively, with 16 bases between them. Per the germline V gene, CDR1 is SGHDT and CDR2 is YYEEEE. There are 16 residues in the CDR3. CDR3 sequence: CASSPDGGRMNTEAFF. The CDR3 DNA sequence: TGTGCCAGCAGCCCCGACGGAGGAAGGATGAACACTGAAGCTTTCTTT.

As concerns this clone: Other DNA variants within this sample encode the same CDR3. The V and J genes are TRBV19 and TRBJ1-5; no reliable D call. Looked up from germline, CDR1 is LNHDA and CDR2 is SQIVND (reference sequence). The CDR3 runs 13 residues. The V gene lost 6 bases and the J gene lost 0 bases, with 6 bases spanning the gap. In DNA form, the CDR3 reads TGTGCCAGTAGCCGAGATAGCAATCAGCCCCAGCATTTT. This sequence encodes CASSRDSNQPQHF.